These 28 T cell receptor beta chains came from one sample sequenced in a study of cytomegalovirus exposure and HLA in healthy donors (dated by TCRdb to 2017 to 2019). The library was made by the immunoSEQ multiplex PCR assay. For the multiplex PCR, a mixture combining 60 forward primers for TCR Vbeta segments and 13 reverse primers for TCR Jbeta segments was used. TCRdb obtained this table from immuneACCESS and retained in-frame rearrangements with V and J assigned. These tables miss some clones; where compared with another copy, unresolved V genes account for less than half of the shortfall, and the remainder is unexplained. The sample table contains about 60,000 clones; only one count was recorded for around 70% of them. The ten largest clonotypes hold roughly 19% of the sample. Sequencing input: PBMCs. These receptors all come from an older woman in good health and CMV-seropositive.

This clone has only one observation. The chain employs TRBV11-2 and TRBJ1-6; D call uncertain. The CDR3 extends over 12 amino acids. Germline values: CDR1 SGHAT, CDR2 FQNNGV. V was clipped by 1 base and J by 9 bases, with 4 bases between them. The CDR3 sequence: CASSLGGSPLHF. In nucleotides, the CDR3 is TGTGCCAGCAGCTTAGGAGGTTCACCCCTCCACTTT.

The chain has TRBV2 and TRBJ2-3; 8 bases fit TRBD1. The CDR3 has 15 residues. The V gene's germline CDR1 is SNHLY and CDR2 FYNNEI. V gave up 3 bases and J gave up 3 bases; unmatched junction bases: 5. The CDR3 spells CASSDVRQGTDTQYF. CDR3 coding DNA: TGTGCCAGCAGTGATGTTCGACAGGGGACAGATACGCAGTATTTT.

The V and J genes are TRBV19 and TRBJ2-7; 9 bases map to TRBD1. CDR1 is LNHDA and CDR2 is SQIVND in the germline V gene (reference sequence). The CDR3 has 15 amino acids. After removal of 6 bases from V and 6 bases from J, the junction contained 12 bases not matched to a gene. CDR3 amino acids: CASSDPGQGLAEQYF. The CDR3 bases are TGTGCCAGTAGCGACCCGGGACAGGGCCTTGCCGAGCAGTACTTC.

The rearrangement joins TRBV30 to TRBJ1-3; tentative D call: TRBD1 (6 bases). Deletions cut 2 bases from V and 0 bases from J, with 11 bases between. CDR1 is GTSNPN, CDR2 SVGIG, per germline (reference sequence). The CDR3 covers 15 residues. In DNA form, the CDR3 reads TGTGCCTGGAGTCCCACGACAGGCTCTGGAAACACCATATATTTT. Translated: CAWSPTTGSGNTIYF.

This rearrangement joins TRBV6-5 to TRBJ2-7; weak D call: TRBD2 (6 bases). The germline V gene has CDR1 MNHEY and CDR2 SVGAGI. The CDR3 spans 15 residues. Trimming took off 0 bases at V and 1 base at J, with 10 bases between the two ends. Here the CDR3 DNA reads TGTGCCAGCAGTTACTCATCGGGGGAATCCTACGAGCAGTACTTC. This sequence encodes CASSYSSGESYEQYF.

This clone appeared a few times. DNA of the CDR3: TGTGCCAGTAGTATAACAGGGAATCCGGGGGGTCAGCCCCAGCATTTT. As protein: CASSITGNPGGQPQHF. The chain has TRBV19 and TRBJ1-5; D might be TRBD1 (6 bases). From germline, CDR1 is LNHDA and CDR2 SQIVND (reference sequence). The CDR3 is made up of 16 amino acids. V lost 2 bases, J lost 6 bases, and 17 bases lay in between.

V gene TRBV7-9 combines with J gene TRBJ1-4, with D uncertain. Germline loops: CDR1 SEHNR, CDR2 FQNEAQ (reference sequence). The CDR3 sequence is 16 residues long. Trimming took off 4 bases at V and 6 bases at J, with 18 bases between the two ends. The CDR3 DNA sequence: TGTGCCAGCAGCTATAATTTTGCGGGGATCGATGAAAAACTGTTTTTT. It yields the protein CASSYNFAGIDEKLFF.

The V and J genes are TRBV27 and TRBJ2-1; 7 bases match TRBD2. The junction had 6 bases not matched to a gene; V was cut back by 5 bases and J by 5 bases. The CDR3 totals 14 residues. Germline V CDR1 and CDR2: MNHEY, SMNVEV (reference sequence). The CDR3 DNA sequence: TGTGCCAGCAGTCCCGGGACTACCAACAATGAGCAGTTCTTC. This sequence encodes CASSPGTTNNEQFF.

The chain has TRBV12-5 and TRBJ2-5, with 11 bases aligning to TRBD2. The CDR3 covers 16 residues. J lost 5 bases, V lost 1 base, and 6 bases had no gene match. CDR1 is LGHNT, CDR2 FRNRAP, per germline. The CDR3 DNA sequence: TGTGCTAGTGGTTTGGGAGTGGCTAGCGGGGGGGAGACCCAGTACTTC. Protein: CASGLGVASGGETQYF.

This clone was counted between two and nine times. This chain uses TRBV7-2 with TRBJ2-7; TRBD2 is a possible D gene (6 bases). Trimming removed 1 base from V and 1 base from J, with 14 bases in between. The CDR3 is 16 amino acids. CDR1 and CDR2 from the germline V gene are SGHTA and FQGNSA. The CDR3 DNA reads as TGTGCCAGCAGCTTAGTTCTGGCTAGCGTGTCCTACGAGCAGTACTTC. Protein sequence: CASSLVLASVSYEQYF.

The V and J genes are TRBV20-1 and TRBJ2-3; TRBD1 agrees at 9 bases. This CDR3 comprises 11 residues. V was clipped by 5 bases and J by 15 bases; unmatched bases: 9. Germline CDR1 is DFQATT and CDR2 is SNEGSKA (reference sequence). CDR3 residues: CSAGATGGKYF. CDR3 DNA: TGCAGTGCTGGGGCAACAGGGGGCAAATATTTT.

This clone appeared once. This rearrangement joins TRBV5-1 to TRBJ1-1; D might be TRBD1 (6 bases). The V and J ends lost 0 bases and 0 bases respectively, with 9 bases between them. The CDR3 length is 15 residues. The germline V gene encodes CDR1 SGHRS and CDR2 YFSETQ. In DNA form, the CDR3 reads TGCGCCAGCAGCTTGGTAACAGGGCTGAACACTGAAGCTTTCTTT. This codes for CASSLVTGLNTEAFF.

This clone was observed a handful of times. The J gene is TRBJ2-1, the V gene TRBV27; D is unresolved. CDR1 is MNHEY, CDR2 SMNVEV, per germline (reference sequence). The CDR3 extends over 16 amino acids. V lost 4 bases and J lost 4, with 17 bases in between. In nucleotides, the CDR3 is TGTGCCAGCAGTTCCTATCCAGGCATACTTTACAATGAGCAGTTCTTC. Amino acids: CASSSYPGILYNEQFF.

V usage is TRBV27 and J usage is TRBJ1-2; D is ambiguous. This CDR3 has 13 amino acids. Germline CDR1 MNHEY, CDR2 SMNVEV (reference sequence). Between the trimmed V and J ends, which lost 5 bases and 2 bases, there was a span of 9 bases. CDR3 DNA: TGTGCCAGCAGTCCCTCACTGAACTATGGCTACACCTTC. Translated: CASSPSLNYGYTF.

The chain uses TRBV27 and TRBJ1-1; no clear D. The CDR3 has 13 amino acids. Trimming removed 2 bases from V and 1 base from J, with 5 bases in between. CDR1 MNHEY and CDR2 SMNVEV come from the germline V gene (reference sequence). The CDR3 DNA follows: TGTGCCAGCAGTTTAAGAGGGAACACTGAAGCTTTCTTT. Translation gives CASSLRGNTEAFF.

This clone was seen only a few times. J is TRBJ2-2 and V is TRBV7-8; D possibly corresponds to TRBD1 (6 bases). V dropped 2 bases and J dropped 5 bases, with 12 bases sitting between them. The CDR3 has 15 amino acids. Per the germline V gene, CDR1 is SGHVS and CDR2 is FQNEAQ. The CDR3 spells CASSLLQGGTGELFF. In DNA, the CDR3 is TGTGCCAGCAGCTTATTACAGGGCGGGACCGGGGAGCTGTTTTTT.

The V call is TRBV7-2, the J call TRBJ1-4; D is perhaps TRBD1 (5 bases). CDR1 and CDR2 from the germline V gene are SGHTA and FQGNSA. The CDR3 has 15 residues. With 1 base removed from V and 4 bases from J, the gap between germline ends came to 10 bases. The chain's CDR3 is CASSLVGAYNEKLFF. As DNA, the CDR3 is TGTGCCAGCAGCTTAGTTGGGGCCTATAATGAAAAACTGTTTTTT.

V gene TRBV5-1 combines with J gene TRBJ1-1, with D possibly being TRBD1 (5 bases). Trimming shortened V by 4 bases and J by 0 bases, and 7 bases separated the two germline ends. Germline V gene lookup returns CDR1 SGHRS and CDR2 YFSETQ. The CDR3 loop spans 13 amino acids. The CDR3 loop is CASSLTVNTEAFF. CDR3 coding DNA: TGCGCCAGCAGCCTGACAGTGAACACTGAAGCTTTCTTT.

The V call is TRBV5-4, the J call TRBJ2-3; 9 bases fit TRBD1. The CDR3 runs 13 residues. V lost 4 bases to trimming and J lost 6 bases; unmatched junction nucleotides: 3. Germline V lookup: CDR1 SGHNT, CDR2 YYREEE (reference sequence). As DNA, the CDR3 is TGTGCCAGCAGCACCGACAGGGGGGATACGCAGTATTTT. Its translation is CASSTDRGDTQYF. Full variable domain (missing parts from reference TRBV5-4 and TRBJ2-3): ETGVTQSPTHLIKTRGQQVTLRCSSQSGHNTVSWYQQALGQGPQFIFQYYREEENGRGNFPPRFSGLQFPNYSSELNVNALELDDSALYLCASSTDRGDTQYFGPGTRLTVL.

V is TRBV5-1 and J is TRBJ2-2; TRBD1 aligns across 8 bases. V dropped 4 bases and J dropped 3; count of bases not matched to a gene: 5. The CDR3 is 15 residues long. The germline gives CDR1 SGHRS, CDR2 YFSETQ. As DNA, the CDR3 is TGCGCCAGCAGCCGACAGGGGCTAGACACCGGGGAGCTGTTTTTT. It codes for CASSRQGLDTGELFF.

This clone has a handful of counts. The chain uses TRBV5-5 and TRBJ2-7; D unresolved. Germline assignment: CDR1 SGHKS and CDR2 YYEKEE (reference sequence). This CDR3 has 14 amino acids. V was cut by 1 base and J by 0 bases, with 8 bases left in between. The DNA for the CDR3 is TGTGCCAGCAGCTTGTACGGGTACTCCTACGAGCAGTACTTC. The encoded protein is CASSLYGYSYEQYF.

This chain links TRBV7-4 with TRBJ1-5, with a possible D match to TRBD1 (5 bases). V lost 5 bases, J lost 7 bases, and 18 bases lay in between. The germline V gene has CDR1 SGHVT and CDR2 SQSDAQ. The CDR3 runs to 15 residues. CDR3 nucleotides: TGTGCCAGCAGCCCAGGGTGGCGGCATGGGCAGCCCCAGCATTTT. Protein product: CASSPGWRHGQPQHF.

The rearrangement uses TRBV15 and TRBJ2-7; 7 bases map to TRBD1. V was pared by 5 bases and J by 5 bases, with 9 bases of the junction left unmatched. There are 14 residues in the CDR3. Germline V CDR1 and CDR2: LNHNV, YYDKDF (reference sequence). The CDR3 nucleotides read TGTGCCACCAGCGGGGCAGGGGGTCCCCACGAGCAGTACTTC. It encodes CATSGAGGPHEQYF.

This rearrangement joins TRBV2 to TRBJ2-1, with 8 nucleotides matching TRBD2. The germline gives CDR1 SNHLY, CDR2 FYNNEI. The CDR3 spans 15 residues. V shed 4 bases, J shed 5 bases, and the junction held 7 bases outside the gene matches. The CDR3 loop is CASSAGGAGDNEQFF. The CDR3 coding sequence is TGTGCCAGCAGTGCGGGAGGGGCGGGGGACAATGAGCAGTTCTTC.

This chain uses TRBV27 with TRBJ2-1; D uncertain. Germline V gives CDR1 MNHEY, CDR2 SMNVEV (reference sequence). The CDR3 has 13 residues. The V end was cut by 5 bases, the J end by 7 bases, with 12 bases between. In nucleotides, the CDR3 is TGTGCCAGCAGTCTTAGTCCTAGTAATGAGCAGTTCTTC. This encodes CASSLSPSNEQFF.

Regarding this clone: One junction end does not reproduce the germline sequence, and a read error may be involved. The CDR3 DNA follows: TGTGCCGGCAGCCTGGGGGGGGGCCGTAACTACGAGCAGTACTTC. It yields the protein CAGSLGGGRNYEQYF. This sequence joins TRBV7-2 and TRBJ2-7; weak D call: TRBD2 (7 bases). This CDR3 has 15 residues. Germline CDR1 is SGHTA and CDR2 is FQGNSA.

J is TRBJ1-5 and V is TRBV6-1; D remains unclear. Per the germline V gene, CDR1 is MNHNS and CDR2 is SASEGT. V lost 1 base to trimming and J lost 2 bases, with 12 bases between them. The CDR3 consists of 16 residues. CDR3 loop: CASSEVGRWGNQPQHF. CDR3 bases: TGTGCCAGCAGTGAAGTGGGCAGGTGGGGCAATCAGCCCCAGCATTTT.

The chain carries TRBV4-3 and TRBJ1-2; weak D call: TRBD1 (6 bases). Per germline, CDR1 LGHNA and CDR2 YSLEER. V lost 0 bases and J lost 4, with 15 bases in between. CDR3 size: 16 residues. CDR3 protein: CASSQDPSGVSYGYTF. The CDR3 DNA follows: TGCGCCAGCAGCCAAGATCCGTCAGGGGTTTCCTATGGCTACACCTTC.